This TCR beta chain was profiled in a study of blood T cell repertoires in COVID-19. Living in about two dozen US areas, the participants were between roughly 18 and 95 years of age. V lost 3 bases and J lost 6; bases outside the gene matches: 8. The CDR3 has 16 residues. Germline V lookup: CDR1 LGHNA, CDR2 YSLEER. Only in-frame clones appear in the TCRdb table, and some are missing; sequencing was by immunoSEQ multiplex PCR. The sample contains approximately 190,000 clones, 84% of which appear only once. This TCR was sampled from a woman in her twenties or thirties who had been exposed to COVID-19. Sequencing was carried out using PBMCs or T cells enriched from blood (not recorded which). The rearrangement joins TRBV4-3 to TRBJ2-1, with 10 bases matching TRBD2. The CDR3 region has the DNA TGCGCCAGCAGCCAGGTGAATAGCGGGGGGTCCAATGAGCAGTTCTTC. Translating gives CASSQVNSGGSNEQFF.